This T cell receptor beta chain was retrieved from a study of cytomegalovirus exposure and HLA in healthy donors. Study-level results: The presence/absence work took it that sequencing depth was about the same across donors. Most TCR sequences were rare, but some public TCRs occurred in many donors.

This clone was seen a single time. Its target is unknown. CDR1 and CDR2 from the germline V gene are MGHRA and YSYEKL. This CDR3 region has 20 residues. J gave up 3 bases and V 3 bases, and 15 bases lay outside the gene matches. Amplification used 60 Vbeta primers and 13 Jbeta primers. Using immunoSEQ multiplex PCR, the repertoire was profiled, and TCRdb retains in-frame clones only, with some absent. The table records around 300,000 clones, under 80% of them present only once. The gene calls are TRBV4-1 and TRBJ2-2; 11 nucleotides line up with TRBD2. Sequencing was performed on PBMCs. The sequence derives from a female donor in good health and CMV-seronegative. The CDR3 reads CASSQASLASGRFDTGELFF. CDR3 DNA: TGCGCCAGCAGCCAGGCAAGCCTGGCTAGCGGGAGGTTTGACACCGGGGAGCTGTTTTTT.